This T cell receptor (beta chain) was recovered during a study of T cell responses to AZD1222 COVID-19 vaccine (dated by TCRdb to about 2021). With respect to the entire study: AZD1222 recipients with second doses at about 4 weeks or about 12 weeks were pooled, because spike-specific TCR depth and breadth did not differ between schedules. A total of around 240 trial participants underwent TCR sequencing, of whom roughly 210 had received two doses of AZD1222 and around 25 had received two doses of the MenACWY control vaccine. Trial participants were enrolled by age into 18-55, 56-69 and 70-plus year subgroups, with around 140, 26 and 57 TCR-sequenced participants respectively. The study at large found these results: Only five to seven AZD1222 recipients were SARS-CoV-2 seropositive at baseline, limiting conclusions about previously exposed vaccinees. The vaccine-associated CD4 TCRs covered the entire spike protein, and the dominant responses fell in regions 160-218 and 743-854. In the small 56-69-year group, the increase in depth fell short of significance, most likely because of low power. A significant rise in spike-specific TCR breadth and depth was observed after two AZD1222 doses relative to day 0 and relative to MenACWY recipients. Because no day 14 peak-response samples were available, repertoires were characterized only after the peak T cell response. Reportedly, close to half of the unique spike-specific TCRs recognized epitopes lying outside the regions that are mutated in the B.1.351 and B.1.1.7 variants. Participants were mostly white British and included more females than males, and it was suggested by the authors that clonal diversity may have been underestimated.

To note about this clone: The antigen this receptor binds is unknown. Base qualities are missing; no much larger clone stands one base away.

This specimen's time point label, per the study, means: baseline before first vaccination. Vaccinee samples came from UK trials COV001 and COV002, including a single-blind randomized controlled phase 2/3 trial of AZD1222 (ChAdOx1 nCoV-19) in healthy adults. Trial participant PBMC samples were collected at day 0 and day 28 after the second dose for TCRbeta chain sequencing. The CDR3 regions of human TCRbeta chains were subjected to immunosequencing. The authors' analysis ran thus. TCRs in the repertoires were matched against a reference library of SARS-CoV-2-specific TCRs that had been generated with the MIRA antigen-specificity platform. Breadth was defined as the fraction of unique TCRs that were SARS-CoV-2-associated, and depth was defined as the fraction of total T cells that were SARS-CoV-2-associated. Using the MIRA data, each spike-specific TCR was mapped to the spike region that the TCR reacts to and placed in a CD4 or CD8 class. Log10-transformed breadth and depth values were compared by one-way ANOVA with Sidak's multiple comparisons tests. TCRdb stores this immuneACCESS table with in-frame sequences only. Part of the clones is absent; in the studies checked, under half of the shortfall reflects unresolved V genes, and no reason is known for the rest. V and J calls and clone size follow that table, whereas D and trimming were derived from the DNA. The sample table holds 150,000 or so clones, of which 80% to 90% were seen once. The ten biggest clones cover about 4.7% of the sample.

This clonotype was obtained from an adult in good health. Here the sequenced sample was peripheral blood, taken on day 0 of AZD1222 vaccination.

The base sequence is TGTGCCAGCAGCTTAGTATCTGGGGGGGGAACCTACGAGCAGTACTTC. Its amino acids are CASSLVSGGGTYEQYF. The chain is made from TRBV11-2 and TRBJ2-7; the central 7 bases match TRBD2. Looking up the germline V gene yields CDR1 SGHAT and CDR2 FQNNGV. Relative to germline, V is missing 1 base and J is missing 2 bases, with 8 bases of the junction outside any gene match. The CDR3 covers 16 residues, taking in both the cysteine and the phenylalanine. Only the CDR3 portion is preserved as DNA: 48 bases, with reading frame beginning at the first base.